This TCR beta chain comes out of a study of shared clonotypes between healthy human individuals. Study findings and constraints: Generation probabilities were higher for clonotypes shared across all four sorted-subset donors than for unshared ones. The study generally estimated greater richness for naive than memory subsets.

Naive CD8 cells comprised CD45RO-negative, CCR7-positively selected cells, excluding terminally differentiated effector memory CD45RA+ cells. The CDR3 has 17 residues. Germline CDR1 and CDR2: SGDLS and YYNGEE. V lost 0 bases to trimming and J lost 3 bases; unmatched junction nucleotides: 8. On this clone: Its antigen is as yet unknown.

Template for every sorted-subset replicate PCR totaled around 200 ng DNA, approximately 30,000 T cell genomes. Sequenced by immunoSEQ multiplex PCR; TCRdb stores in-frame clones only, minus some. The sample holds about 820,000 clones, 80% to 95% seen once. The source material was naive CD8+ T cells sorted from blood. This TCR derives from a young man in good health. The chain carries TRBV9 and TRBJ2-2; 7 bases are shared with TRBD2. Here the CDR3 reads CASSVERRDYDTGELFF. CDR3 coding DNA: TGTGCCAGCAGCGTAGAGCGGAGGGACTACGACACCGGGGAGCTGTTTTTT.